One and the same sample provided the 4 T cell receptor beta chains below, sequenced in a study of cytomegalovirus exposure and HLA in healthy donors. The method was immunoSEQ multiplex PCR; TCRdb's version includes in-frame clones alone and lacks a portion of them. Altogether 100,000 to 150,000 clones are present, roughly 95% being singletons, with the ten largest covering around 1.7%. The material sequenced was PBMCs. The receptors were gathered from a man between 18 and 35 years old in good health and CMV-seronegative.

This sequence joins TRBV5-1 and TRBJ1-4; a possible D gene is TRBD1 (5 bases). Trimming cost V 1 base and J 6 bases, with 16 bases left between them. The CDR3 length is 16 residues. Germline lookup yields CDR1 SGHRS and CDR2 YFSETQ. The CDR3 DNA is TGCGCCAGCAGCTTGCGATACCAGGGTGATCATGAAAAACTGTTTTTT. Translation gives CASSLRYQGDHEKLFF. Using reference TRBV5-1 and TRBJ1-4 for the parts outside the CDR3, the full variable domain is KAGVTQTPRYLIKTRGQQVTLSCSPISGHRSVSWYQQTPGQGLQFLFEYFSETQRNKGNFPGRFSGRQFSNSRSEMNVSTLELGDSALYLCASSLRYQGDHEKLFFGSGTQLSVL.

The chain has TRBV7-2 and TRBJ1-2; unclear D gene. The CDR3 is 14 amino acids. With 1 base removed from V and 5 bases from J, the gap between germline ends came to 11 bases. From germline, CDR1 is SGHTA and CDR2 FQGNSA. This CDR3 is CASSLGGREYGYTF. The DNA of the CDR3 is TGTGCCAGCAGCTTAGGAGGAAGGGAGTATGGCTACACCTTC.

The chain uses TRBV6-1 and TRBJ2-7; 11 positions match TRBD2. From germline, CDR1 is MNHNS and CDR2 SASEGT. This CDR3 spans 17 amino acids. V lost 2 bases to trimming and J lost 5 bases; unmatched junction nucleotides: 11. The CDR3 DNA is TGTGCCAGCAGTGAACTCGCCCTAGCGGGAGGAATCAACGAGCAGTACTTC. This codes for CASSELALAGGINEQYF.

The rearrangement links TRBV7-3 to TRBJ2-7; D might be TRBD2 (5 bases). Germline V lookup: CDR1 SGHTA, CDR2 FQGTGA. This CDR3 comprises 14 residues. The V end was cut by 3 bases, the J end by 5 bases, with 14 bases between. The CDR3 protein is CASSFGGLRDEQYF. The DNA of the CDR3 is TGTGCCAGCAGCTTCGGAGGACTTCGGGACGAGCAGTACTTC.